Listed below are T cell receptor beta chains from one sample, sequenced in a study of T cell responses to AZD1222 COVID-19 vaccine. The assay was immunoSEQ multiplex PCR, and TCRdb's table has in-frame clones only and misses some. The sample has about 84,000 clones; 70% to 90% are singletons. The source was peripheral blood, collected 28 days after the second AZD1222 dose. Receptors were obtained from an adult who received the AZD1222 COVID-19 vaccine. Both conserved end residues are part of each CDR3. The D gene is left open where the match is weak. A row's size may be missing; if present it is once, few, many or a size class.

TRBV6-6	NA	TRBJ1-5	NA	CASSGDQPQHF	TGTGCCAGCAGTGGGGATCAGCCCCAGCATTTT
TRBV6-2/TRBV6-3	few	TRBJ2-1	NA	CASSDRRVNEQFF	TGTGCCAGCAGCGATCGGAGGGTCAATGAGCAGTTCTTC
TRBV30	NA	TRBJ2-2	NA	CAAWSAGELFF	TGTGCCGCCTGGTCCGCCGGGGAGCTGTTTTTT
TRBV7-6	NA	TRBJ1-1	TRBD1	CASSKRQGGQNTEAFF	TGTGCCAGCAGCAAAAGACAGGGGGGCCAGAACACTGAAGCTTTCTTT
TRBV5-1	NA	TRBJ1-1	NA	CASSLAGVRTEAFF	TGCGCCAGCAGCTTGGCCGGAGTGAGGACTGAAGCTTTCTTT
TRBV19	NA	TRBJ1-5	NA	CASSMGPYSNQPQHF	TGTGCCAGTAGCATGGGCCCCTATAGCAATCAGCCCCAGCATTTT
TRBV5-6	NA	TRBJ1-2	NA	CASSLPGYGYTF	TGTGCCAGCAGCTTACCAGGTTATGGCTACACCTTC
TRBV14	NA	TRBJ1-2	NA	CASSQLRHYGYTF	TGTGCCAGCAGCCAACTGCGGCACTATGGCTACACCTTC
TRBV11-3	NA	TRBJ1-2	NA	CASSLSRGTGLYGYTF	TGTGCCAGCAGCCTCTCCCGAGGGACGGGATTGTATGGCTACACCTTC
TRBV19	few	TRBJ2-6	TRBD2	CASSIGGGSSGANVLTF	TGTGCCAGTAGTATAGGGGGGGGATCCTCTGGGGCCAACGTCCTGACTTTC
TRBV18	NA	TRBJ2-5	TRBD1	CASSRQGAGETQYF	TGTGCCAGCTCACGACAGGGGGCTGGGGAGACCCAGTACTTC
TRBV7-2	once	TRBJ2-1	TRBD2	CASSLAGTSGGYNEQFF	TGTGCCAGCAGCCTCGCCGGGACTAGCGGGGGTTACAATGAGCAGTTCTTC
TRBV4-3	NA	TRBJ1-2	TRBD1	CASSLGQAEDYGYTF	TGCGCCAGCAGCCTGGGACAGGCGGAGGACTATGGCTACACCTTC
TRBV4-3	NA	TRBJ1-4	NA	CASSQDRQTNEKLFF	TGCGCCAGCAGCCAAGATAGGCAGACTAATGAAAAACTGTTTTTT
TRBV10-3	NA	TRBJ2-2	TRBD2	CAISLTSGRETGELFF	TGTGCCATCAGCTTGACTAGCGGGAGGGAGACCGGGGAGCTGTTTTTT
TRBV5-4	NA	TRBJ2-4	NA	CASSFAAVDKNIQYF	TGTGCCAGCAGCTTCGCAGCGGTGGACAAAAACATTCAGTACTTC
TRBV6-5	NA	TRBJ1-2	TRBD1	CASSRDRGTYGYTF	TGTGCCAGCAGCAGGGACAGGGGAACCTATGGCTACACCTTC
TRBV23-1	NA	TRBJ2-3	NA	CASKFGVTNHGDTQYF	TGCGCCAGCAAATTTGGAGTAACGAATCACGGAGATACGCAGTATTTT
TRBV4-2	NA	TRBJ2-7	NA	CASSQPLEGEQYF	TGTGCCAGCAGCCAACCTCTAGAGGGCGAGCAGTACTTC
TRBV9	NA	TRBJ1-4	TRBD1	CASSFGTENEKLFF	TGTGCCAGCAGCTTCGGGACAGAAAATGAAAAACTGTTTTTT
TRBV7-2	NA	TRBJ2-7	TRBD1	CASSPRDRGRVEQYF	TGTGCCAGCAGCCCCCGGGACAGGGGGCGCGTCGAGCAGTACTTC
TRBV6-4	NA	TRBJ1-1	NA	CASSQTEGITEAFF	TGTGCCAGCAGCCAGACAGAGGGAATCACTGAAGCTTTCTTT
TRBV19	few	TRBJ2-2	NA	CASTIFEGNTGELFF	TGTGCCAGTACCATTTTCGAGGGGAACACCGGGGAGCTGTTTTTT
TRBV12-3/TRBV12-4	NA	TRBJ1-1	NA	CASSLAWGAEAFF	TGTGCCAGCAGTTTAGCGTGGGGAGCTGAAGCTTTCTTT
TRBV11-2	once	TRBJ2-3	NA	CASSLPDWQRTQYF	TGTGCCAGCAGCTTGCCGGACTGGCAAAGGACGCAGTATTTT
TRBV3-1/TRBV3-2	NA	TRBJ2-2	TRBD2	CASSQDAGGGAGGELFF	TGTGCCAGCAGCCAAGATGCAGGCGGGGGGGCAGGCGGGGAGCTGTTTTTT
TRBV18	NA	TRBJ2-3	NA	CASSPTERVNTDTQYF	TGTGCCAGCTCACCTACGGAGAGGGTAAACACAGATACGCAGTATTTT
TRBV7-9	NA	TRBJ2-3	NA	CASSQLRSGLFTDTQYF	TGTGCCAGCAGCCAGCTGAGGAGCGGCTTATTCACAGATACGCAGTATTTT
TRBV11-3	NA	TRBJ2-3	NA	CASSSWGDTQYF	TGTGCCAGCAGCTCTTGGGGGGATACGCAGTATTTT
TRBV5-1	few	TRBJ2-2	NA	CASSPTFSGELFF	TGCGCCAGCAGCCCAACGTTTTCCGGGGAGCTGTTTTTT
TRBV7-8	once	TRBJ1-2	NA	CASSYEGFSLGGYTF	TGTGCCAGCAGTTATGAAGGGTTCAGTTTGGGTGGCTACACCTTC
TRBV30	NA	TRBJ1-5	NA	CAWSVPGSFRNQPQHF	TGTGCCTGGAGTGTACCCGGATCCTTCCGTAATCAGCCCCAGCATTTT
TRBV30	NA	TRBJ1-6	TRBD1	CAWSRDRSNSPLHF	TGTGCCTGGAGTCGGGACAGGTCCAATTCACCCCTCCACTTT
TRBV9	NA	TRBJ2-4	NA	CASSVVPGSDIQYF	TGTGCCAGCAGCGTAGTGCCAGGGAGTGACATTCAGTACTTC
TRBV18	NA	TRBJ2-4	TRBD2	CASSHEQRASGGIRAKNIQYF	TGTGCCAGCTCTCATGAGCAGAGGGCTAGCGGGGGGATAAGAGCCAAAAACATTCAGTACTTC
TRBV28	once	TRBJ1-6	NA	CASSLRPGRSHSPLHF	TGTGCCAGCAGTTTAAGACCGGGACGGTCACATTCACCCCTCCACTTT
TRBV7-2	NA	TRBJ2-5	TRBD2	CASSFAPGLATLLEETQYF	TGTGCCAGCAGCTTCGCACCGGGACTAGCGACCCTCTTGGAGGAGACCCAGTACTTC
TRBV27	NA	TRBJ1-1	TRBD1	CASSLRGQSTEAFF	TGTGCCAGCAGTTTAAGGGGACAGTCCACTGAAGCTTTCTTT
TRBV4-1	NA	TRBJ2-7	NA	CASSQFTALERREQYF	TGCGCCAGCAGCCAATTCACCGCGCTAGAGCGGCGCGAGCAGTACTTC
TRBV28	NA	TRBJ2-3	NA	CASSLSREGATDTQYF	TGTGCCAGCAGTTTAAGTCGTGAGGGAGCAACGGATACGCAGTATTTT
TRBV6-2/TRBV6-3	NA	TRBJ1-5	NA	CASSYLDSSYSNQPQHF	TGTGCCAGCAGTTACCTAGACAGCTCATATAGCAATCAGCCCCAGCATTTT
TRBV6-5	NA	TRBJ1-6	NA	CASSRSQGRDSPLHF	TGTGCCAGCAGTCGCTCTCAGGGGAGGGATTCACCCCTCCACTTT
TRBV2	medium-sized	TRBJ1-5	NA	CASSEAQAATASNQPQHF	TGTGCCAGCAGTGAAGCTCAGGCAGCGACGGCAAGCAATCAGCCCCAGCATTTT
TRBV6-5	few	TRBJ1-5	TRBD1	CASSPGTGFNQPQHF	TGTGCCAGCAGTCCCGGGACAGGGTTCAATCAGCCCCAGCATTTT
TRBV7-2	NA	TRBJ2-2	TRBD2	CASSSQQLAGGTGELFF	TGTGCCAGCAGCTCACAACAACTAGCGGGAGGGACCGGGGAGCTGTTTTTT
TRBV6-5	once	TRBJ2-7	NA	CASSTSSLGGYEQYF	TGTGCCAGCAGTACTTCATCCCTAGGGGGCTACGAGCAGTACTTC
TRBV9	few	TRBJ1-1	NA	CASSVEGVRDTEAFF	TGTGCCAGCAGCGTAGAGGGTGTCCGGGACACTGAAGCTTTCTTT
TRBV7-2	once	TRBJ1-2	NA	CASSLGQDYGYTF	TGTGCCAGCAGCTTAGGGCAGGACTATGGCTACACCTTC
TRBV10-3	NA	TRBJ1-6	NA	CAISESDGNSPLHF	TGTGCCATCAGTGAGTCCGACGGGAATTCACCCCTCCACTTT
TRBV15	NA	TRBJ1-3	NA	CATGDNRVSRNTIYF	TGTGCCACCGGAGATAACCGGGTTTCTCGAAACACCATATATTTT
TRBV7-9	NA	TRBJ2-3	NA	CASSSTGQGKPDTQYF	TGTGCCAGCAGTTCCACGGGACAAGGCAAGCCAGATACGCAGTATTTT